This entry lists 26 T cell receptor beta chains sequenced from one sample in a study of blood T cell repertoires in COVID-19. Sequencing used immunoSEQ multiplex PCR; TCRdb keeps in-frame clones, though not all of them. Of around 200,000 clones in the sample, about 86% were seen once. The sequenced sample was peripheral blood. Receptors were obtained from a woman between 45 and 65 years old with acute or convalescent COVID-19.

The chain uses TRBV5-1 and TRBJ2-1; 8 bases are shared with TRBD2. CDR1 and CDR2 from the germline V gene are SGHRS and YFSETQ. This CDR3 is 16 amino acids long. With 4 bases clipped from V and 4 bases from J, the junction kept 10 bases outside the gene matches. The CDR3 loop is CASSGLAGLIYNEQFF. CDR3 coding DNA: TGCGCCAGCAGCGGACTAGCAGGGCTCATATACAATGAGCAGTTCTTC.

The V and J genes are TRBV3-1 (or the pseudogene TRBV3-2) and TRBJ2-2; D uncertain. Trimming removed 2 bases from V and 9 bases from J, with 10 bases in between. The CDR3 has 13 residues. CDR1 and CDR2 (germline): LGHDT, YNNKEL (reference sequence). CDR3 nucleotides: TGTGCCAGCAGCCAAAGCAAACGGTGGGAGCTGTTTTTT. Its translation: CASSQSKRWELFF.

The chain couples TRBV7-3 to TRBJ1-1, with D perhaps matching TRBD1 (5 bases). This CDR3 has 13 amino acids. CDR1 is SGHTA and CDR2 is FQGTGA in the germline V gene. V was shortened by 5 bases and J by 1 base, with 8 bases between the two germline ends. CDR3 bases: TGTGCCAGCAGCGTCGACAGGAACACTGAAGCTTTCTTT. Translation: CASSVDRNTEAFF.

The V and J genes are TRBV6-1 and TRBJ2-7, with D tentatively TRBD2 (5 bases). The V gene lost 2 bases and the J gene lost 2 bases, with 7 bases spanning the gap. The length of the CDR3 is 13 residues. Per germline, CDR1 MNHNS and CDR2 SASEGT. The DNA for the CDR3 is TGTGCCAGCAGTGAACGGGGTACCTACGAGCAGTACTTC. Protein sequence: CASSERGTYEQYF.

The chain carries TRBV5-4 and TRBJ2-3, with 9 bases matching TRBD2. Germline values: CDR1 SGHNT, CDR2 YYREEE (reference sequence). The CDR3 has 16 residues. The junction had 10 bases not matched to a gene; V was cut back by 2 bases and J by 6 bases. The CDR3 sequence: CASSFGLAGPMDTQYF. CDR3 coding DNA: TGTGCCAGCAGCTTTGGTCTAGCGGGGCCCATGGATACGCAGTATTTT.

This chain joins TRBV24-1 and TRBJ2-1; the match to TRBD2 covers 10 bases. CDR3 length: 15 amino acids. The germline CDR1 and CDR2 sequences are KGHDR and SFDVKD. The junction had 4 bases not matched to a gene; V was cut back by 1 base and J by 8 bases. The CDR3 loop is CATSDLPSGSHEQFF. CDR3 nucleotides: TGTGCCACCAGTGATTTACCTAGCGGGAGCCATGAGCAGTTCTTC.

The CDR3 region is CASTPRREVSTDTQYF. CDR3 DNA sequence: TGTGCCAGCACCCCCCGGCGGGAGGTTAGCACAGATACGCAGTATTTT. The chain has TRBV9 and TRBJ2-3; 8 bases fit TRBD2. The CDR3 has 16 residues. V dropped 6 bases and J dropped 0; count of bases not matched to a gene: 9. The germline gives CDR1 SGDLS, CDR2 YYNGEE. The full variable domain, in which reference TRBV9 and TRBJ2-3 provide the parts outside the CDR3, is DSGVTQTPKHLITATGQRVTLRCSPRSGDLSVYWYQQSLDQGLQFLIQYYNGEERAKGNILERFSAQQFPDLHSELNLSSLELGDSALYFCASTPRREVSTDTQYFGPGTRLTVL.

V and J are TRBV6-1 and TRBJ2-3; TRBD2 aligns across 7 bases. This CDR3 spans 17 amino acids. CDR1 and CDR2 (germline): MNHNS, SASEGT. The V and J ends lost 4 bases and 2 bases, in that order; junction bases with no gene match: 12. CDR3 protein: CASSANLAALHTDTQYF. CDR3 nucleotides: TGTGCCAGCAGTGCCAACCTAGCGGCCTTACACACAGATACGCAGTATTTT.

The chain employs TRBV10-1 and TRBJ2-3; 10 nucleotides match TRBD2. V was clipped by 3 bases and J by 3 bases; unmatched bases: 6. The length of the CDR3 is 16 residues. The germline CDR1 and CDR2 sequences are WNHNN and SYGVQD (reference sequence). The chain's CDR3 is CASSEASGSQTDTQYF. CDR3 in DNA: TGCGCCAGCAGTGAAGCTAGCGGGAGTCAAACAGATACGCAGTATTTT.

CDR3 DNA: TGTGCCAGCAGCTCTCGGGGGGGGACAGGGCGGGGGAATTCACCCCTCCACTTT. It yields the protein CASSSRGGTGRGNSPLHF. V is TRBV11-2 and J is TRBJ1-6; 9 nucleotides match TRBD1. The CDR3 totals 18 residues. Germline values: CDR1 SGHAT, CDR2 FQNNGV. J was trimmed by 7 bases and V by 4 bases; bases with no gene match: 14.

The V gene is TRBV24-1, the J gene TRBJ2-3, with TRBD2 identical over 7 bases. The germline CDR1 and CDR2 sequences are KGHDR and SFDVKD. The junction had 5 bases not matched to a gene; V was cut back by 9 bases and J by 3 bases. This CDR3 contains 13 residues. In DNA form, the CDR3 reads TGTGCCACCGGGGGGGGACCAACAGATACGCAGTATTTT. It yields the protein CATGGGPTDTQYF.

The count of this clone is one. CDR3 amino acids: CASSYSRQGIERDEQYF. CDR3 DNA: TGTGCCAGCAGTTACTCGAGGCAGGGAATTGAACGGGACGAGCAGTACTTC. The chain carries TRBV6-2 or TRBV6-3 and TRBJ2-7; tentative D call: TRBD1 (5 bases). V dropped 0 bases and J dropped 5 bases, with 20 bases sitting between them. The CDR3 consists of 17 residues. The germline CDR1 and CDR2 sequences are MNHEY and SVGEGT.

The rearrangement uses TRBV19 and TRBJ1-3, with TRBD1 as a possible D gene (6 bases). Germline-derived CDR1 and CDR2 are LNHDA and SQIVND (reference sequence). The length of the CDR3 is 16 residues. The V gene lost 8 bases and the J gene lost 1 base, with 18 bases spanning the gap. DNA for the CDR3: TGTGCCAGTCAACCCACAGGGCCATCGTCTGGAAACACCATATATTTT. This gives the protein CASQPTGPSSGNTIYF.

V usage is TRBV6-1 and J usage is TRBJ2-7; D possibly corresponds to TRBD1 (5 bases). The CDR3 sequence is 14 residues long. Trimming removed 2 bases at V and 5 bases at J, with 13 bases between. The germline gives CDR1 MNHNS, CDR2 SASEGT. Here the CDR3 DNA reads TGTGCCAGCAGTGAATGGGGCAGGGAAGACGAGCAGTACTTC. The encoded protein is CASSEWGREDEQYF.

The chain links TRBV10-3 to TRBJ2-3, with 13 bases aligning to TRBD2. CDR3 length equals 15 residues. Per the germline V gene, CDR1 is ENHRY and CDR2 is SYGVKD. The V segment lost 5 bases and the J segment 6 bases; nucleotides outside the gene matches: 5. The CDR3 DNA reads as TGTGCCATCAGTTGGACTAGCGGGAGTCCGGATACGCAGTATTTT. Translating gives CAISWTSGSPDTQYF.

The chain is built from TRBV5-1 and TRBJ2-5; 8 nucleotides line up with TRBD1. The germline gives CDR1 SGHRS, CDR2 YFSETQ. With V trimmed by 0 bases and J by 5 bases, 6 bases remained unmatched. This CDR3 spans 15 amino acids. The CDR3 DNA is TGCGCCAGCAGCTTGGAGGACAGGGAACGGGAGACCCAGTACTTC. Protein: CASSLEDRERETQYF.

J is TRBJ2-1 and V is TRBV10-2; possibly TRBD2 for D (5 bases). Between the trimmed V and J ends, which lost 6 bases and 6 bases, there was a span of 12 bases. CDR1 is WSHSY and CDR2 is SAAADI in the germline V gene. This CDR3 spans 13 amino acids. The CDR3 nucleotides read TGCGCCAGCAGCGGAGGACTTCCCAATGAGCAGTTCTTC. Its protein is CASSGGLPNEQFF.

This clone was observed a single time. The chain couples TRBV28 to TRBJ2-3; the match to TRBD2 covers 8 bases. V shed 11 bases, J shed 4 bases, and the junction held 14 bases outside the gene matches. Germline V CDR1 and CDR2: MDHEN, SYDVKM. The CDR3 consists of 15 residues. CDR3 region: CAHSRAGVPPDTQYF. Here the CDR3 DNA reads TGTGCCCACTCCAGAGCGGGAGTCCCCCCAGATACGCAGTATTTT.

This clone turned up a few times. V and J are TRBV10-1 and TRBJ2-5; the match to TRBD1 covers 8 bases. The CDR3 sequence is 15 residues long. Germline values: CDR1 WNHNN, CDR2 SYGVQD (reference sequence). Losses at the gene ends were 0 bases for V and 4 bases for J; bases not matched to a gene: 4. CDR3 amino acids: CASSESRTGRETQYF. DNA for the CDR3: TGCGCCAGCAGTGAGTCTAGGACAGGGAGAGAGACCCAGTACTTC.

V and J are TRBV7-6 and TRBJ2-7, with 7 bases lining up with TRBD2. Germline V gene data show CDR1 as SGHVS and CDR2 as FNYEAQ. The CDR3 consists of 14 residues. V lost 6 bases and J lost 7; bases outside the gene matches: 12. In nucleotides, the CDR3 is TGTGCCAGCAGTCTAGCGGCTCATGCCGGAGAGCAGTACTTC. It yields the protein CASSLAAHAGEQYF.

The genes are TRBV9 and TRBJ1-1, with TRBD1 matching 7 bases. The CDR3 is made up of 14 amino acids. CDR1 and CDR2 from the germline V gene are SGDLS and YYNGEE. J lost 3 bases, V lost 5 bases, and 7 bases had no gene match. The CDR3 bases are TGTGCCAGCAGTTTTTTTACAGGGGACACTGAAGCTTTCTTT. It encodes CASSFFTGDTEAFF.

The chain is built from TRBV5-6 and TRBJ2-3; TRBD2 might be the D (5 bases). Germline V gene lookup returns CDR1 SGHDT and CDR2 YYEEEE. The germline V and J ends were trimmed by 3 bases and 13 bases, with 12 bases remaining between them. CDR3 length: 11 amino acids. The CDR3, as DNA: TGTGCCAGCAGCTCGGGATTAGTGGAGTATTTT. Amino acid sequence: CASSSGLVEYF.

The chain recombines TRBV29-1 with TRBJ1-2; no clear D. Germline lookup yields CDR1 SQVTM and CDR2 ANQGSEA. Trimming removed 4 bases from V and 6 bases from J, with 12 bases in between. The CDR3 sequence is 12 residues long. CDR3 loop: CSVVVGGNGYTF. CDR3 nucleotide sequence: TGCAGCGTTGTGGTGGGCGGGAATGGCTACACCTTC.

The chain combines TRBV6-5 with TRBJ1-6; D perhaps matches TRBD1 (6 bases). Trimming left V 0 bases short and J 3 bases short, with 9 bases between. The CDR3 extends over 16 amino acids. Germline CDR1 MNHEY, CDR2 SVGAGI. CDR3 amino acids: CASSYSTRGYNSPLHF. CDR3 nucleotides: TGTGCCAGCAGTTACTCGACCAGGGGCTATAATTCACCCCTCCACTTT.

V gene TRBV18 combines with J gene TRBJ1-5, with D perhaps matching TRBD1 (6 bases). V was clipped by 6 bases and J by 6 bases, with 12 bases between them. CDR1 and CDR2 (germline): KGHSH, LQKENI. CDR3 length: 13 residues. The chain's CDR3 is CASSPDSAQPQHF. The DNA for the CDR3 is TGTGCCAGCTCCCCGGACAGCGCTCAGCCCCAGCATTTT.

The chain links TRBV7-3 to TRBJ2-2; D may be TRBD1 (5 bases). Germline V gives CDR1 SGHTA, CDR2 FQGTGA. CDR3 size: 15 residues. V was shortened by 0 bases and J by 1 base, with 6 bases between the two germline ends. DNA for the CDR3: TGTGCCAGCAGCTTAACCAGGGAGAACACCGGGGAGCTGTTTTTT. This encodes CASSLTRENTGELFF.